These 21 T cell receptor beta chains were sequenced from one sample in a study of shared clonotypes between healthy human individuals. TCRdb keeps only in-frame clones here, not all; method: immunoSEQ multiplex PCR. The table lists 550,000 to 700,000 clones, roughly 73% of them singletons. What was sequenced was memory CD4+ T cells sorted from blood. Subset of the sample: CD45RA-negative fraction. The receptors stem from a woman aged 25 to 39 in good health.

The V call is TRBV25-1, the J call TRBJ2-3; D gene ambiguous. With 5 bases removed from V and 5 bases from J, the gap between germline ends came to 14 bases. This CDR3 has 14 residues. Germline lookup yields CDR1 MGHDK and CDR2 SYGVNS. In DNA, the CDR3 is TGTGCCAGCAGTCGATCCGGTATTAGAGATACGCAGTATTTT. As protein: CASSRSGIRDTQYF.

The rearrangement joins TRBV7-9 to TRBJ2-5, with unresolved D. This CDR3 is built from 15 residues. The germline V gene has CDR1 SEHNR and CDR2 FQNEAQ (reference sequence). The ends were cut back, 3 bases at V and 2 bases at J, with 13 bases in the middle. The CDR3 DNA reads as TGTGCCAGCAGCTTTAGCCTGGGAAGTCAAGAGACCCAGTACTTC. It translates to CASSFSLGSQETQYF.

This clone was detected many times. V usage is TRBV11-3 and J usage is TRBJ2-1; 8 bases are a match to TRBD2. This CDR3 is 15 amino acids long. With V trimmed by 1 base and J by 9 bases, 8 bases remained unmatched. CDR1 and CDR2 (germline): SGHNT, YENEEA. The CDR3 DNA reads TGTGCCAGCAGCTTAGGGACTAGCCCGACGGCTGAGCAGTTCTTC. This codes for CASSLGTSPTAEQFF.

In this sample, this clone is medium-sized. V is TRBV5-1 and J is TRBJ2-3, with D unclear. The germline V gene encodes CDR1 SGHRS and CDR2 YFSETQ. The CDR3 sequence is 15 residues long. V was pared by 5 bases and J by 1 base, with 14 bases between. The CDR3 DNA sequence: TGCGCCAGCAGTGGTGAGGTTCGGCGCACAGATACGCAGTATTTT. Translation: CASSGEVRRTDTQYF.

The chain links TRBV6-1 to TRBJ1-4; 7 bases are shared with TRBD1. Germline assignment: CDR1 MNHNS and CDR2 SASEGT. Trimming took 2 bases from V and 16 from J; bases not matched to a gene: 16. This CDR3 region has 15 residues. The CDR3 reads CASSEKAGEPGQSFF. The CDR3 nucleotides are TGTGCCAGCAGTGAAAAGGCCGGGGAACCGGGACAGTCGTTTTTT.

The CDR3 is CASSSGTGNEQYF. CDR3 DNA sequence: TGCGCCAGCAGCTCCGGGACAGGGAACGAGCAGTACTTC. The genes are TRBV5-1 and TRBJ2-7; 9 bases agree with TRBD1. The CDR3 runs 13 residues. The ends lost 3 bases at V and 5 bases at J; junction bases unmatched: 3. Germline lookup yields CDR1 SGHRS and CDR2 YFSETQ.

This clone was observed a handful of times. A clone one base away is much larger, so this may be a read error. The V and J genes are TRBV6-5 and TRBJ2-2; the D is unclear. Germline CDR1 and CDR2: MNHEY and SVGAGI. Deletions cut 7 bases from V and 1 base from J, with 4 bases between. This CDR3 has 12 residues. CDR3 sequence reads: CASIGNTGELFF. DNA of the CDR3: TGTGCCAGCATAGGGAACACCGGGGAGCTGTTTTTT.

The V gene is TRBV9, the J gene TRBJ2-2; tentative D call: TRBD2 (5 bases). This CDR3 is 16 amino acids long. V lost 3 bases and J 0 bases, leaving 12 bases between the germline ends. Germline values: CDR1 SGDLS, CDR2 YYNGEE. CDR3 coding DNA: TGTGCCAGCAGCGCCGCTGGAGGCACGAACACCGGGGAGCTGTTTTTT. It is translated as CASSAAGGTNTGELFF.

The chain joins TRBV29-1 to TRBJ2-5; no clear D. V lost 2 bases and J lost 4, with 11 bases in between. Germline CDR1 SQVTM, CDR2 ANQGSEA. The CDR3 loop spans 13 amino acids. The CDR3 DNA sequence: TGCAGCGTTGAATTTCGGGTTGGAGAGACCCAGTACTTC. As protein: CSVEFRVGETQYF.

V is TRBV18 and J is TRBJ2-1; the D call may be TRBD1 or TRBD2 (5 bases each). Germline CDR1 KGHSH, CDR2 LQKENI. The CDR3 has 14 amino acids. Trimming removed 0 bases from V and 6 bases from J, with 9 bases in between. CDR3 DNA: TGTGCCAGCTCACCACCGGGGACCATCAATGAGCAGTTCTTC. It yields the protein CASSPPGTINEQFF.

CDR3 coding DNA: TGTGCCAGCACTAGCGGGACCTTCTCTGGGGCCAACGTCCTGACTTTC. This translates into CASTSGTFSGANVLTF. The V call is TRBV28, the J call TRBJ2-6; 9 nucleotides line up with TRBD2. Germline lookup yields CDR1 MDHEN and CDR2 SYDVKM. This CDR3 comprises 16 residues. Trimming at V came to 7 bases and at J to 0 bases, leaving 4 bases not matched to a gene.

The chain has TRBV27 and TRBJ2-7; 9 nucleotides agree with TRBD1. The ends lost 6 bases at V and 6 bases at J; junction bases unmatched: 6. The CDR3 sequence is 13 residues long. Germline assignment: CDR1 MNHEY and CDR2 SMNVEV (reference sequence). The CDR3 spells CASRPGTGFEQYF. DNA for the CDR3: TGTGCCAGCAGACCCGGGACAGGGTTCGAGCAGTACTTC.

This clone was recorded once. The CDR3 DNA reads TGTGCCAGCAGTGAGGGAGGGTCTAGGCATGGCTACACCTTC. It is translated as CASSEGGSRHGYTF. This chain uses TRBV6-1 with TRBJ1-2; D gene unclear. V was pared by 3 bases and J by 6 bases, with 14 bases between. CDR1 is MNHNS and CDR2 is SASEGT in the germline V gene. The CDR3 length is 14 residues.

This sequence joins TRBV7-8 and TRBJ1-2; no clear D gene. CDR3 length equals 16 residues. V was shortened by 4 bases and J by 5 bases, with 20 bases between the two germline ends. Looked up from germline, CDR1 is SGHVS and CDR2 is FQNEAQ. The CDR3 region is CASSSVRSMAPYGYTF. The CDR3 coding sequence is TGTGCCAGCAGCTCAGTAAGATCGATGGCGCCTTATGGCTACACCTTC.

This sequence joins TRBV25-1 and TRBJ2-3; 9 bases line up with TRBD1. Trimming removed 4 bases from V and 4 bases from J; junction bases left unmatched: 0. The V gene's germline CDR1 is MGHDK and CDR2 SYGVNS. The CDR3 sequence is 13 residues long. The DNA for the CDR3 is TGTGCCAGCAGTGGGACAGGGGCAGATACGCAGTATTTT. Protein: CASSGTGADTQYF.

The chain couples TRBV7-9 to TRBJ2-7, with D possibly being TRBD1 (5 bases). Germline values: CDR1 SEHNR, CDR2 FQNEAQ (reference sequence). V lost 5 bases to trimming and J lost 0 bases, with 8 bases between them. The CDR3 runs to 13 residues. The CDR3 region is CASSAGNSYEQYF. Written as DNA, the CDR3 is TGTGCCAGCAGCGCAGGGAACTCCTACGAGCAGTACTTC.

The gene calls are TRBV28 and TRBJ1-3; unclear D gene. Germline loops: CDR1 MDHEN, CDR2 SYDVKM. The CDR3 runs 14 residues. V dropped 2 bases and J dropped 1 base, with 6 bases sitting between them. DNA for the CDR3: TGTGCCAGCAGTTTACCCGAATCTGGAAACACCATATATTTT. Translation: CASSLPESGNTIYF.

This sequence joins TRBV30 and TRBJ2-2; D is unresolved. Germline values: CDR1 GTSNPN, CDR2 SVGIG (reference sequence). Trimming removed 0 bases at V and 6 bases at J, with 8 bases between. This CDR3 comprises 13 residues. The CDR3 sequence is CAWSVGGPGELFF. In DNA form, the CDR3 reads TGTGCCTGGAGTGTAGGCGGCCCCGGGGAGCTGTTTTTT.

This rearrangement joins TRBV27 to TRBJ2-2; 7 nucleotides line up with TRBD1. The J segment lost 4 bases and the V segment lost 6 bases, leaving 5 bases of the junction unmatched. Germline values: CDR1 MNHEY, CDR2 SMNVEV (reference sequence). This CDR3 region has 14 residues. The CDR3: CASSGQASTGELFF. CDR3 nucleotide sequence: TGTGCCAGCAGCGGACAGGCGAGCACCGGGGAGCTGTTTTTT.

V and J are TRBV6-4 and TRBJ2-3; the match to TRBD1 covers 8 bases. V shed 4 bases and J 0 bases; nucleotides not matched to a gene: 3. CDR3 length: 15 amino acids. Per germline, CDR1 MRHNA and CDR2 SNTAGT. The CDR3 loop is CASSGQGASTDTQYF. The CDR3 DNA reads TGTGCCAGCAGTGGTCAGGGGGCTAGCACAGATACGCAGTATTTT.

The chain joins TRBV2 to TRBJ2-2; the match to TRBD1 covers 8 bases. Unmatched junction bases numbered 12, after V lost 10 bases and J lost 5 bases. Germline CDR1 reads SNHLY; CDR2 reads FYNNEI. The CDR3 length is 15 residues. The CDR3 DNA sequence: TGTGCCACCCAAGGGCAGGGGGCCGGAACCGGGGAGCTGTTTTTT. Protein: CATQGQGAGTGELFF.